This T cell receptor (beta chain) appears in the sequencing data of a study of molecular identifiers for immune sequencing clone quantification. Germline V gene sequence: CDR1 MNHEY, CDR2 SVGAGI. V shed 5 bases and J shed 1 base, with 11 bases lying between them. This CDR3 spans 14 amino acids. A note on this clonotype: Being one base from a much bigger clone, this may be a read error.

TCRdb reanalysed the PCR reads using MiXCR and keeps one entry per CDR3 protein. The data contain a few hundred thousand distinct CDR3 sequences, 20% to 25% of them singletons. The chain uses TRBV6-5 and TRBJ1-1; D ambiguous. This TCR was recovered from a human donor in good health. Some libraries in this study had Jurkat cell RNA spiked in. The sample comprised naive CD8+ T cells from blood, with Jurkat cell RNA spiked in. Subset in this sample: FACS-sorted CD8+CD4-CCR7+CD45RA+ naive T cells. DNA of the CDR3: TGTGCCAGCAGTCACCGGCGAGAGAACACTGAAGCTTTCTTT. As protein: CASSHRRENTEAFF.